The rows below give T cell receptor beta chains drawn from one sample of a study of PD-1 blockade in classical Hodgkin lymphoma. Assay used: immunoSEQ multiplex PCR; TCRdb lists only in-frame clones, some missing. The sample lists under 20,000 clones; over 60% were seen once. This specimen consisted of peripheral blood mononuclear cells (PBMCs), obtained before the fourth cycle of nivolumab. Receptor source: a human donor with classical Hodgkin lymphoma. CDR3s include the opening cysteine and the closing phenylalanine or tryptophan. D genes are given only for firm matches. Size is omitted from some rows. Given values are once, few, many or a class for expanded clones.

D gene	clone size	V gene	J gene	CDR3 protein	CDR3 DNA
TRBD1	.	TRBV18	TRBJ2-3	CASSPQTQGVGTDTQYF	TGTGCCAGCTCACCTCAAACACAGGGGGTCGGCACAGATACGCAGTATTTT
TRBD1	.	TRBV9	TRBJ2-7	CASAKTGQTYEQYF	TGTGCCAGCGCTAAGACAGGGCAGACCTACGAGCAGTACTTC
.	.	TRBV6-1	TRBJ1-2	CASRHRDNYGYTF	TGTGCCAGCAGACACAGGGATAACTATGGCTACACCTTC
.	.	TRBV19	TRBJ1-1	CASGPDSPEAFF	TGTGCCAGCGGTCCCGACAGTCCTGAAGCTTTCTTT
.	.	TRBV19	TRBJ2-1	CASSPEGTTPNEQFF	TGTGCCAGTAGTCCGGAGGGGACAACTCCCAATGAGCAGTTCTTC
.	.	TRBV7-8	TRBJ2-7	CASSSPLSSYEQYF	TGTGCCAGCAGCTCCCCCTTGAGCTCCTACGAGCAGTACTTC
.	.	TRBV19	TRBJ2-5	CASSIGGSFQETQYF	TGTGCCAGTAGTATCGGGGGTTCCTTCCAAGAGACCCAGTACTTC
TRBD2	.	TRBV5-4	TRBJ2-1	CASSLEGLGYNEQFF	TGTGCCAGCAGCTTGGAGGGACTAGGGTACAATGAGCAGTTCTTC
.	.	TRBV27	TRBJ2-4	CASSFLTGTAQYF	TGTGCCAGCAGTTTCCTCACCGGGACGGCTCAGTACTTC
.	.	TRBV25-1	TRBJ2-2	CASSTTGSTGELFF	TGTGCCAGCAGTACGACAGGTTCCACCGGGGAGCTGTTTTTT
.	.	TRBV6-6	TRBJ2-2	CASSQNPGELFF	TGTGCCAGCAGTCAAAACCCCGGGGAGCTGTTTTTT
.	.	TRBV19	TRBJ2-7	CASNPGNGYEQYF	TGTGCCAGTAATCCCGGGAACGGCTACGAGCAGTACTTC
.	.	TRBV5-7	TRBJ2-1	CASSLSGATYNEQFF	TGTGCCAGCAGTTTATCCGGGGCCACCTACAATGAGCAGTTCTTC
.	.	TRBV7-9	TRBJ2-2	CASSLGTPNTGELFF	TGTGCCAGCAGCTTAGGGACACCTAACACCGGGGAGCTGTTTTTT
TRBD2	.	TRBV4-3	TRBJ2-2	CASSHLAEDTNGELFF	TGCGCCAGCAGCCACCTAGCGGAAGACACCAACGGGGAGCTGTTTTTT
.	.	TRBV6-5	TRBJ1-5	CASRPSLTTGQPQHF	TGTGCCAGCAGACCGAGTCTAACGACGGGGCAGCCCCAGCATTTT
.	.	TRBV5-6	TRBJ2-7	CASSLGGFKYF	TGTGCCAGCAGCTTGGGCGGATTTAAGTACTTC
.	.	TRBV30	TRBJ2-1	CAWSTPDPSPYNEQFF	TGTGCCTGGTCCACCCCGGACCCTTCCCCCTACAATGAGCAGTTCTTC
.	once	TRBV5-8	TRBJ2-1	CASSLGQTREQFF	TGTGCCAGCAGCTTGGGACAGACAAGAGAGCAGTTCTTC
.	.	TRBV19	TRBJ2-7	CASSIGIGPYEQYF	TGTGCCAGTAGTATCGGGATCGGACCCTACGAGCAGTACTTC
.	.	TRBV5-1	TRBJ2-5	CASSLGGGMETQYF	TGCGCCAGCAGCCTAGGAGGCGGTATGGAGACCCAGTACTTC
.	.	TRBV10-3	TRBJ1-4	CAISGGTFEKLFF	TGTGCCATCAGCGGTGGGACATTCGAAAAACTGTTTTTT
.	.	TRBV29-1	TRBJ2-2	CSVTQAMAGELFF	TGCAGCGTGACGCAGGCTATGGCCGGGGAGCTGTTTTTT
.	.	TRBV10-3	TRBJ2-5	CAISLRGETQYF	TGTGCCATCAGCCTCAGGGGAGAGACCCAGTACTTC
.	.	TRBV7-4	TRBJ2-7	CASSLGLGGRAYEQYF	TGTGCCAGCAGCCTCGGACTAGGGGGGAGGGCCTACGAGCAGTACTTC
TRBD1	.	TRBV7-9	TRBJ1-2	CASNGQGHGYTF	TGTGCCAGCAACGGACAGGGGCATGGCTACACCTTC
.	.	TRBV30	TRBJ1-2	CATGIRGYGYTF	TGTGCCACGGGGATACGGGGCTATGGCTACACCTTC
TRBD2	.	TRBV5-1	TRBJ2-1	CASSSSSGASSYNEQFF	TGCGCCAGCAGCTCATCAAGCGGGGCAAGCTCCTACAATGAGCAGTTCTTC
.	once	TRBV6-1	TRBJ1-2	CASSSSGVEGYTF	TGTGCCAGCAGTTCATCAGGGGTAGAGGGCTACACCTTC
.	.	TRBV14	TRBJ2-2	CASSQVRTGELFF	TGTGCCAGCAGCCAGGTCCGGACCGGGGAGCTGTTTTTT
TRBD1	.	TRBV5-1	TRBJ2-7	CASSLVRDRAYEQYF	TGCGCCAGCAGCTTGGTTCGGGACAGGGCCTACGAGCAGTACTTC
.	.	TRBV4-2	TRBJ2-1	CASSQDAGVINQFF	TGTGCCAGCAGCCAAGATGCTGGGGTGATTAACCAGTTCTTC
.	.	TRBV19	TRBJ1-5	CASSIGRADQPQHF	TGTGCCAGTAGTATCGGGAGGGCAGATCAGCCCCAGCATTTT
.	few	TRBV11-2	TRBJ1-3	CASSPGGSGNTIYF	TGTGCCAGCAGCCCGGGGGGCTCTGGAAACACCATATATTTT
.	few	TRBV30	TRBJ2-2	CAWSVLTGELFF	TGTGCCTGGAGTGTTCTGACCGGGGAGCTGTTTTTT
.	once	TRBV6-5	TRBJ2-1	CASSYRGNEQFF	TGTGCCAGCAGTTACCGGGGTAATGAGCAGTTCTTC
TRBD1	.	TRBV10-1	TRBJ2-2	CASSPTGGTGELFF	TGCGCCAGCAGTCCAACAGGGGGAACCGGGGAGCTGTTTTTT
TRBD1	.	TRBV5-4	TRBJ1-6	CASSTGDRVGGSPLHF	TGTGCCAGCAGCACAGGGGACAGGGTCGGGGGTTCACCCCTCCACTTT
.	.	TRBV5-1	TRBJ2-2	CASSLTRVPGELFF	TGCGCCAGCAGCTTAACTAGGGTACCCGGGGAGCTGTTTTTT
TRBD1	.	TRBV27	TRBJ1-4	CASGGQGREKLFF	TGTGCCAGCGGCGGACAGGGTCGGGAAAAACTGTTTTTT
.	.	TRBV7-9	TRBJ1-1	CASSLAGNTEAFF	TGTGCCAGCAGCTTAGCTGGGAACACTGAAGCTTTCTTT
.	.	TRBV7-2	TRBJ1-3	CASSSQSTIYF	TGTGCCAGCAGCTCCCAAAGCACCATATATTTT
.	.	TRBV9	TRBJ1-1	CASSKDFRNTEAFF	TGTGCCAGCAGCAAAGATTTCAGGAACACTGAAGCTTTCTTT
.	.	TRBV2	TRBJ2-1	CASSGREQFF	TGTGCCAGCAGTGGACGTGAGCAGTTCTTC
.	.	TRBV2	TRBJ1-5	CASSDLRDQPQHF	TGTGCCAGCAGTGATCTACGAGATCAGCCCCAGCATTTT
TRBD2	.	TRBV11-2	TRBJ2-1	CASSLARSGRAGEQFF	TGTGCCAGCAGCTTAGCTCGTAGCGGGAGGGCCGGTGAGCAGTTCTTC
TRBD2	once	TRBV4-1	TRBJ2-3	CASSFPQREGPDTQYF	TGTGCCAGCAGCTTCCCCCAGCGGGAGGGCCCAGATACGCAGTATTTT
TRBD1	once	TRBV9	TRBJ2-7	CASSPRTGSNYEQYF	TGTGCCAGCAGCCCTCGGACAGGGTCGAACTACGAGCAGTACTTC
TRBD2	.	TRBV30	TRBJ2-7	CAWSALAGFYEQYF	TGTGCCTGGAGTGCGCTAGCGGGCTTCTACGAGCAGTACTTC
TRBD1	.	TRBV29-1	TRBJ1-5	CSVGTGDQPQHF	TGCAGCGTTGGGACAGGTGATCAGCCCCAGCATTTT
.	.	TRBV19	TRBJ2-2	CASIRQNTGELFF	TGTGCCAGTATCCGACAGAACACCGGGGAGCTGTTTTTT
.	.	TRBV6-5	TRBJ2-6	CASSRGQANVLTF	TGTGCCAGCAGCCGCGGACAGGCCAACGTCCTGACTTTC
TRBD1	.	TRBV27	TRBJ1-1	CASSTDRDTEAFF	TGTGCCAGCAGTACAGACAGGGACACTGAAGCTTTCTTT
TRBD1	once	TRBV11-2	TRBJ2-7	CASSPLGTGGIEQYF	TGTGCCAGCAGCCCGCTGGGGACAGGGGGAATCGAGCAGTACTTC
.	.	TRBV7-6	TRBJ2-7	CASSLGESYEQYF	TGTGCCAGCAGCTTGGGGGAATCCTACGAGCAGTACTTC
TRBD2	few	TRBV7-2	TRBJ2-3	CASSLVGGGTDTQYF	TGTGCCAGCAGCTTAGTCGGGGGGGGCACAGATACGCAGTATTTT
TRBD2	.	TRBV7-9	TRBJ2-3	CASSALAGGTDTQYF	TGTGCCAGCAGCGCACTAGCGGGGGGGACAGATACGCAGTATTTT
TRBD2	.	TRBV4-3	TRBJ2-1	CASSPSGRGNEQFF	TGCGCCAGCAGCCCTAGCGGGAGGGGAAATGAGCAGTTCTTC
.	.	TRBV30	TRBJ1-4	CAWSVRVEKLFF	TGTGCCTGGAGTGTACGGGTTGAAAAACTGTTTTTT